This T cell receptor beta chain comes out of a study of regulatory T cells in long-lasting Graves disease. Investigators prepared the TCR beta libraries by applying iRepertoire HTBI primers and Arm-PCR of CDR3 regions. Original processing notes: Analysis of the samples identified approximately 63 TRBV and around 15 TRBJ segments. MiXCR was run by TCRdb on the multiplex PCR reads, yielding one entry per CDR3 protein. What appears here as the V and J calls and clone size reflects TCRdb's work, not the paper's. The table includes 420,000 or so distinct CDR3 sequences, less than 25% detected once. This clonotype came up many times. The CDR3 runs to 14 residues. The germline gives CDR1 DFQATT, CDR2 SNEGSKA (reference sequence). The J segment lost 2 bases and the V segment lost 6 bases, leaving 10 bases of the junction unmatched. Noted time point: persistent/refractory GD, antithyroid drugs over 5 years with positive TRAb. The TCR library was made from RNA extracted from PBMCs.

This chain joins TRBV20-1 and TRBJ2-7; 7 nucleotides match TRBD1. This TCR was sampled from a female donor with Graves disease. The source was peripheral blood mononuclear cells (PBMCs), collected when the disease was refractory, from a patient treated with antithyroid drugs. DNA of the CDR3: TGCAGTGCCACATCCGGACAGGAGGCCTACGAGCAGTACTTC. Translation: CSATSGQEAYEQYF.